This T cell receptor beta chain was observed in a study of shared clonotypes between healthy human individuals. Comments on this clone: Additional DNA sequences in this sample encode the identical CDR3.

The CDR3 contains 14 residues. The V segment lost 7 bases and the J segment 5 bases; nucleotides outside the gene matches: 9. Germline V gene lookup returns CDR1 MGHDK and CDR2 SYGVNS. Generated by immunoSEQ multiplex PCR, the TCRdb table keeps only in-frame clones and is missing some. The data show around 500,000 clones, about 72% seen once. The material sequenced was PBMCs. This chain links TRBV25-1 with TRBJ1-1, with 8 nucleotides matching TRBD1. This TCR derives from a woman aged 40 to 50 in good health. Some clones in this sample may be carry-over from other donors' samples. The CDR3 region has the DNA TGTGCCAGCATTAAGCAGGGGGCGCAGACTGAAGCTTTCTTT. Translated: CASIKQGAQTEAFF.